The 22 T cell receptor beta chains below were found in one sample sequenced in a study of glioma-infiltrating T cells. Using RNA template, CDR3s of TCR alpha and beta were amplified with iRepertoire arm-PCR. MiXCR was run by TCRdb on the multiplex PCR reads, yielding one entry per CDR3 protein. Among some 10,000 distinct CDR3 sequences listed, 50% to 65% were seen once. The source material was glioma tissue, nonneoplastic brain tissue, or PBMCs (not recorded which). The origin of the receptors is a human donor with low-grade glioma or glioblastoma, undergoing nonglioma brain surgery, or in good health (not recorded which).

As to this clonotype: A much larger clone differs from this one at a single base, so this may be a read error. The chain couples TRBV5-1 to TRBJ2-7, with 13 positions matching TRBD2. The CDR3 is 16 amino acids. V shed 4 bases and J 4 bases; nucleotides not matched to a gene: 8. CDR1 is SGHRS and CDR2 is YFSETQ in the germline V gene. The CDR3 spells CASSPRAGLAGYEQYF. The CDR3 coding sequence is TGCGCCAGCAGCCCTAGAGCGGGACTAGCGGGATACGAGCAGTACTTC.

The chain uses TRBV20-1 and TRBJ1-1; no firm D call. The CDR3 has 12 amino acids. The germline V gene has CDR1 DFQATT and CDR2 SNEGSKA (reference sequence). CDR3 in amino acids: CRTLHSNTEAFF. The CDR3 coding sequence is TGCAGAACTTTACATTCGAACACTGAAGCTTTCTTT.

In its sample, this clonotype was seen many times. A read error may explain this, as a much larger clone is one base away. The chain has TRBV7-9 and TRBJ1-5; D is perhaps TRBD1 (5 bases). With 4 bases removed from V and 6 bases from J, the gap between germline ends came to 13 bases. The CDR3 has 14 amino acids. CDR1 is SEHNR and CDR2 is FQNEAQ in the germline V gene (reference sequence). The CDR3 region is CASSSWDLSQPQHF. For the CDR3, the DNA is TGTGCCAGCAGCTCGTGGGACCTGTCTCAGCCCCAGCATTTT.

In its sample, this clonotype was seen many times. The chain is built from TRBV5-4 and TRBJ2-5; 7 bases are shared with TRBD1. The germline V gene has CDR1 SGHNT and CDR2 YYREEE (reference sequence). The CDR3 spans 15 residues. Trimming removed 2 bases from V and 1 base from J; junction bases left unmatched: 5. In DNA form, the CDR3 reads TGTGCCAGCAGCTTATCAGGGGGTACCCAAGAGACCCAGTACTTC. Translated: CASSLSGGTQETQYF.

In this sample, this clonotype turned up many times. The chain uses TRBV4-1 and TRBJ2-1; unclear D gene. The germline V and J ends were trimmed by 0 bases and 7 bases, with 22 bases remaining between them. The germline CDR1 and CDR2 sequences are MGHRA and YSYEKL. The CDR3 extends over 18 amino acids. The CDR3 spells CASSQDQSRSQFRNEQFF. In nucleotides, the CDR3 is TGCGCCAGCAGCCAAGATCAATCCCGGTCTCAGTTTAGAAATGAGCAGTTCTTC.

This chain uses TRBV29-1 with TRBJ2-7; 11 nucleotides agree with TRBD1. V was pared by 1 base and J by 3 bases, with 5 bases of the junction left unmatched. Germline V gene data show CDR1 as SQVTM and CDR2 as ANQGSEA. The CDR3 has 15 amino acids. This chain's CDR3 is CSVEGGTGGNYEQYF. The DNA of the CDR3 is TGCAGCGTTGAAGGGGGGACAGGGGGTAACTACGAGCAGTACTTC.

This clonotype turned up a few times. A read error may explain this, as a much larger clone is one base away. The CDR3 sequence: CASSSLGSLRANEQFF. The CDR3, as DNA: TGTGCCAGTAGTTCCCTTGGTTCCCTTAGGGCAAATGAGCAGTTCTTC. The chain carries TRBV19 and TRBJ2-1; D uncertain. Germline loops: CDR1 LNHDA, CDR2 SQIVND (reference sequence). This CDR3 region has 16 residues. Trimming removed 5 bases at V and 7 bases at J, with 21 bases between.

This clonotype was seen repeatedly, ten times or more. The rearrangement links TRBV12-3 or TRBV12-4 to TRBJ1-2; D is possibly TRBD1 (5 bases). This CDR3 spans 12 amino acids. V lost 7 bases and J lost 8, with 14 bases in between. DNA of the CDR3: TGTGCCAGCACCAAAACAGGCGTGGGCTACACCTTC. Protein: CASTKTGVGYTF.

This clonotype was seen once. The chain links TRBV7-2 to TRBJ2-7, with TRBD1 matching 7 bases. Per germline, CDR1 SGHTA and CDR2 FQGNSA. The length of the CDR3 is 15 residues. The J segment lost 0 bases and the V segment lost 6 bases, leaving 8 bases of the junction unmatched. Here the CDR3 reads CASRPGQTSSYEQYF. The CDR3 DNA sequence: TGTGCCAGCAGACCGGGACAGACGAGCTCCTACGAGCAGTACTTC.

CDR3 bases: TGCAGTGAGGAGGGTGGATTTAAAGCAGCTTTCTTT. Translated: CSEEGGFKAAFF. The V and J genes are TRBV20-1 and TRBJ1-1, with D unclear. The length of the CDR3 is 12 residues. The germline CDR1 and CDR2 sequences are DFQATT and SNEGSKA (reference sequence). With 7 bases removed from V and 10 bases from J, the gap between germline ends came to 19 bases.

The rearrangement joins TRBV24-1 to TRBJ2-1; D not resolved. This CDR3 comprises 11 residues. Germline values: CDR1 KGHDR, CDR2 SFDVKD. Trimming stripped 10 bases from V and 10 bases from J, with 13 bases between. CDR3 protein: CATGDGVEQFF. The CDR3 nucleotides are TGTGCCACTGGTGATGGGGTAGAGCAGTTCTTC.

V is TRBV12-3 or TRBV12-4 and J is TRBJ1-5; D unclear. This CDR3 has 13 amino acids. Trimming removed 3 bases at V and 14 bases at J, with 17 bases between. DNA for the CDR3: TGTGCCAGCAGTTTTGGCCGCAATCAGACCAAGCATTTT. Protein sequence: CASSFGRNQTKHF.

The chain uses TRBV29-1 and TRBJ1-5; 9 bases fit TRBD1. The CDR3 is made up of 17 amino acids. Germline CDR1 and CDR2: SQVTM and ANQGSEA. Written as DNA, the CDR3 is TGCAGAATCCTGGGACAGGGTGGAGGCGGAGACAATCAGCCCCAGCATTTT. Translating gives CRILGQGGGGDNQPQHF.

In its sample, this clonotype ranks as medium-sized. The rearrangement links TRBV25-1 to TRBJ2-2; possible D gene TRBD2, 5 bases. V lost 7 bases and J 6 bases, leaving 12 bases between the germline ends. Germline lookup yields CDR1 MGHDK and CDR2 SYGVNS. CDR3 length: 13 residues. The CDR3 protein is CASTGGYSGELFF. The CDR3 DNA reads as TGTGCCAGCACGGGCGGGTACTCCGGGGAGCTGTTTTTT.

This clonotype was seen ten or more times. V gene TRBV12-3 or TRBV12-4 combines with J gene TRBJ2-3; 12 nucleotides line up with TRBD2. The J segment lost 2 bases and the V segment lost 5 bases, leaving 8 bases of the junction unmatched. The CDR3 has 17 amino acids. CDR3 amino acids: CASSPGTSGLITDTQYF. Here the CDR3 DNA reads TGTGCCAGCAGTCCCGGGACTAGCGGGCTGATCACAGATACGCAGTATTTT.

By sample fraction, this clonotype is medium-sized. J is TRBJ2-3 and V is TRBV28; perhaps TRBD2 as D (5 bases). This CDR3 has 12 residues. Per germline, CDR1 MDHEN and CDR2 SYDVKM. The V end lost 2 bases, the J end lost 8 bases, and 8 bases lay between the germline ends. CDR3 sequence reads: CASSLVGSTQYF. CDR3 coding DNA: TGTGCCAGCAGTTTAGTGGGGAGTACGCAGTATTTT.

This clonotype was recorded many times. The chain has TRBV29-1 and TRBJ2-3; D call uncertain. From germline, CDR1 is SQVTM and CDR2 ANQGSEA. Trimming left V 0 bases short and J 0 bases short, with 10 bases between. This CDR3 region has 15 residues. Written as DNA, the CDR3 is TGCAGCGTTGAAGATCAGGCAAGAAGCACAGATACGCAGTATTTT. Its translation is CSVEDQARSTDTQYF.

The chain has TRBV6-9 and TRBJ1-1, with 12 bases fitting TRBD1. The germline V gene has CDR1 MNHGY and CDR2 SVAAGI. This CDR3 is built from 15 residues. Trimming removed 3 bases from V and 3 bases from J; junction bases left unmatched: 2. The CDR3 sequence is CASSYGTGGYTEAFF. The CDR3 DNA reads TGTGCCAGCAGTTACGGGACAGGGGGCTACACTGAAGCTTTCTTT.

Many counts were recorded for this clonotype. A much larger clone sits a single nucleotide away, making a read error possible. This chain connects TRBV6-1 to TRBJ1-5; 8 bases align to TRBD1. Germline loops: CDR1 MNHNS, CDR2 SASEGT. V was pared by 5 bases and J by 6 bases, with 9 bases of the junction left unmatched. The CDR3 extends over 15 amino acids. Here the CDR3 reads CASSSLQGVGQPQHF. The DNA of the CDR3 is TGTGCCAGCAGTTCATTACAGGGGGTCGGTCAGCCCCAGCATTTT.

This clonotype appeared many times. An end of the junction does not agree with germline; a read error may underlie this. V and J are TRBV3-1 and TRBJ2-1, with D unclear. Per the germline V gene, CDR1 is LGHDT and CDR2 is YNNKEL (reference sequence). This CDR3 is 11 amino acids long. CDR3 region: CAISLNNEQFF. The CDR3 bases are TGTGCCATCAGCCTTAACAATGAGCAGTTCTTC.

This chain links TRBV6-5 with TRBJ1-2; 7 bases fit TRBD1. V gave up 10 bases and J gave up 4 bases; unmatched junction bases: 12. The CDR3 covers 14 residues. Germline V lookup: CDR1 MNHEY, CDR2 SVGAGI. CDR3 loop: CAMNPRGDRYGYTF. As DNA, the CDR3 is TGTGCCATGAACCCCAGGGGGGACCGCTATGGCTACACCTTC.

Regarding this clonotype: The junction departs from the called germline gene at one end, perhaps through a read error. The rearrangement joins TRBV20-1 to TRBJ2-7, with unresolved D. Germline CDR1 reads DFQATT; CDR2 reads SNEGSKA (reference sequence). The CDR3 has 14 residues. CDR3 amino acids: CSARMDELSYEQYF. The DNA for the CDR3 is TGCAGTGCTAGGATGGACGAACTATCCTACGAGCAATACTTC.